This TCR beta chain is from a study of T cells after yellow fever vaccination. This CDR3 contains 13 residues. V was trimmed by 7 bases and J by 3 bases, leaving 13 bases between them. TCRdb independently ran MiXCR on the 5' RACE reads; one entry per CDR3 protein. The sample has some 350,000 distinct CDR3 sequences, over 5% seen once. The material sequenced was PBMCs, taken 5 days after the yellow fever booster vaccination. The sequence was collected from a young man who received the YFV17D yellow fever vaccine. The rearrangement links TRBV12-3 or TRBV12-4 to TRBJ2-7; D not certain. In DNA form, the CDR3 reads TGTGCCAGCACCTCCTCTATATACTACGAGCAGTACTTC. It specifies CASTSSIYYEQYF.